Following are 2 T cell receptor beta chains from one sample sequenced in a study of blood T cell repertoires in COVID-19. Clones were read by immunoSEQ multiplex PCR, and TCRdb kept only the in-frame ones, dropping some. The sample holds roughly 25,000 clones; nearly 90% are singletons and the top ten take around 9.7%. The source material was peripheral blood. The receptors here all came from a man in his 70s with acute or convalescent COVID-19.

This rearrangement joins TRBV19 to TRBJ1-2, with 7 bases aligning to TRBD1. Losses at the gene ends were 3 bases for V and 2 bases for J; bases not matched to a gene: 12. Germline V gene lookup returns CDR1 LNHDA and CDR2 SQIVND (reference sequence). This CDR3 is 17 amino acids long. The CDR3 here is CASSIGWEDRTNYGYTF. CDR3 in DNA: TGTGCCAGTAGTATTGGTTGGGAGGACAGGACGAACTATGGCTACACCTTC.

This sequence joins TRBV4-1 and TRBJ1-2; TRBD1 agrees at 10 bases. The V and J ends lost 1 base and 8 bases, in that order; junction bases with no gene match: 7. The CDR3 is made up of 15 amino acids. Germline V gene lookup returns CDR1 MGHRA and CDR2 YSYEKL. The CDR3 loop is CASSQARQGAGGYTF. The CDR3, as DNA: TGCGCCAGCAGCCAAGCGAGACAGGGGGCCGGCGGCTACACCTTC.